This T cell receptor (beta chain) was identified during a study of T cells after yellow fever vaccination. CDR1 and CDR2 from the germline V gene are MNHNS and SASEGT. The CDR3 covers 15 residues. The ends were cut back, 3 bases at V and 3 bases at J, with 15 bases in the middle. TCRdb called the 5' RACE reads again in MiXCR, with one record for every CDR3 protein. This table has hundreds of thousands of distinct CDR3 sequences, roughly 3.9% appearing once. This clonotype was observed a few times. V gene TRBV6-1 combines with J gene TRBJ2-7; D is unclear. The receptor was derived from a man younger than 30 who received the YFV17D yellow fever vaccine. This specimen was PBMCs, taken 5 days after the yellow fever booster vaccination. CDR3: CASSEWPPGRYEQYF. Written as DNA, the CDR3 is TGTGCCAGCAGTGAGTGGCCACCTGGCCGCTACGAGCAGTACTTC.